This T cell receptor (beta chain) appears in the sequencing data of a study of cytomegalovirus exposure and HLA in healthy donors. Overall study: Prior work identified some 120 million unique TCR beta sequences in some 180 million T cells. Study findings and constraints: Within an earlier analysis, most TCR beta V segments proved productive either about 87% or about 30% of the time.

The PCR ran on 60 Vbeta and 13 Jbeta primers. Sequencing used immunoSEQ multiplex PCR; TCRdb keeps in-frame clones, though not all of them. The sample yields over 110,000 clones, almost 85% seen once. The germline gives CDR1 MDHEN, CDR2 SYDVKM. V lost 4 bases and J lost 5, with 8 bases in between. This CDR3 region has 12 residues. This clone occurred a few times. Its antigen is still unknown. The sequenced material came from PBMCs. This chain joins TRBV28 and TRBJ1-2, with D possibly TRBD1 on 5 matching bases. This receptor was obtained from a woman aged 60-70 years in good health and CMV-seropositive. CDR3 DNA: TGTGCCAGCAGTTCCCCAGGGTATGGCTACACCTTC. The encoded protein is CASSSPGYGYTF.